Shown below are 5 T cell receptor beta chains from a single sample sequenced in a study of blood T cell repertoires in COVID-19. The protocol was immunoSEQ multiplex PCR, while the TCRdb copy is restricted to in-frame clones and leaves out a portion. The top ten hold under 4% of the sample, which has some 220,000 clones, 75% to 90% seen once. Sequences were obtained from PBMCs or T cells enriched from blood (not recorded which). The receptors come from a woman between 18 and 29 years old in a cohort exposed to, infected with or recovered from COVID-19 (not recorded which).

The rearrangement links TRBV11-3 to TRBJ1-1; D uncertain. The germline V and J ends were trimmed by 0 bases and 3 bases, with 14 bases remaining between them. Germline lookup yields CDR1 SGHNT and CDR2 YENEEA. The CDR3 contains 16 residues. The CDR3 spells CASSLDLIFGYTEAFF. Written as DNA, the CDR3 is TGTGCCAGCAGCTTAGATTTAATTTTTGGCTACACTGAAGCTTTCTTT.

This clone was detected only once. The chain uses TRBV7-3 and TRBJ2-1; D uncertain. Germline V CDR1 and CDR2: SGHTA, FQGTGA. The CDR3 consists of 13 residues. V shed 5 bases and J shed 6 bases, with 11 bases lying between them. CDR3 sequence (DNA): TGTGCCAGCAGCCGTCAGGCGACCAATGAGCAGTTCTTC. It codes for CASSRQATNEQFF.

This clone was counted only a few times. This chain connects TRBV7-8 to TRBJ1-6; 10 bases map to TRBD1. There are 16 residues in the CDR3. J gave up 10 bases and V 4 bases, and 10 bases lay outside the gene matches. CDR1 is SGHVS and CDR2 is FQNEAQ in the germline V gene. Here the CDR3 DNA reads TGTGCCAGCAGCTCCAGGATAGAGGACAGGGGGTCACCCCTCCACTTT. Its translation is CASSSRIEDRGSPLHF.

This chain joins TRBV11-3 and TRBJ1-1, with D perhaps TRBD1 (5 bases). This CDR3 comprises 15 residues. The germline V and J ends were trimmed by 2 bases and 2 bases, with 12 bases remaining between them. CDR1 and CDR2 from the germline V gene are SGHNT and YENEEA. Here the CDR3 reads CASSLTGYYNTEAFF. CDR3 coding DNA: TGTGCCAGCAGCTTAACAGGATATTATAACACTGAAGCTTTCTTT.

In DNA, the CDR3 is TGTGCCAGCAGCTTGATGGGTAGCGGGGGGGATACGCAGTATTTT. Translation: CASSLMGSGGDTQYF. V is TRBV5-4 and J is TRBJ2-3, with 10 positions matching TRBD2. This CDR3 has 15 residues. The trim removed 1 base at V and 6 bases at J, leaving 5 bases unmatched. Germline V gene sequence: CDR1 SGHNT, CDR2 YYREEE (reference sequence). The full variable domain, in which reference TRBV5-4 and TRBJ2-3 provide the parts outside the CDR3, is ETGVTQSPTHLIKTRGQQVTLRCSSQSGHNTVSWYQQALGQGPQFIFQYYREEENGRGNFPPRFSGLQFPNYSSELNVNALELDDSALYLCASSLMGSGGDTQYFGPGTRLTVL.